This T cell receptor (beta chain) was identified during a study of T-cell memory formation after mild COVID-19. Germline V gives CDR1 LGHDT, CDR2 YNNKEL (reference sequence). This CDR3 contains 14 residues. V lost 3 bases to trimming and J lost 14 bases, with 21 bases between them. TCRdb itself ran the 5' RACE reads through MiXCR, one entry per CDR3 protein. This sample has fewer than 200,000 distinct CDR3 sequences, with 13% found just once. The sample consisted of PBMCs or a T cell subset sorted from them (not recorded which). The rearrangement joins TRBV3-1 to TRBJ2-3; the D gene could be TRBD1 or TRBD2 (5 bases each). This clonotype was sampled from a man younger than 35 who had mild COVID-19 (a few samples of this study predate the infection). Cell type and time point are not known. The CDR3 loop is CASSQPGRWTGPYF. The CDR3 nucleotides are TGTGCCAGCAGCCAGCCGGGACGTTGGACCGGTCCGTATTTT.